Following are 2 T cell receptor beta chains from one sample sequenced in a study of T cell responses to AZD1222 COVID-19 vaccine. The table came from immunoSEQ multiplex PCR; TCRdb's copy has only in-frame clones and leaves some out. The sample lists 100,000 to 150,000 clones, around 83% occurring once. Specimen: peripheral blood, collected 28 days after the second AZD1222 dose. The origin of the receptors is an adult who received the AZD1222 COVID-19 vaccine.

The genes are TRBV6-5 and TRBJ1-1, with 7 bases fitting TRBD1. This CDR3 region has 16 residues. Trimming removed 4 bases from V and 4 bases from J; junction bases left unmatched: 12. Germline V CDR1 and CDR2: MNHEY, SVGAGI. CDR3 sequence: CASSLALDRVGTEAFF. In nucleotides, the CDR3 is TGTGCCAGCAGTTTAGCCTTAGACAGGGTGGGCACTGAAGCTTTCTTT.

The chain joins TRBV6-5 to TRBJ1-4; D is ambiguous. CDR3 length: 11 amino acids. In germline, CDR1 is MNHEY, CDR2 SVGAGI. V shed 6 bases and J shed 13 bases, with 12 bases lying between them. The DNA of the CDR3 is TGTGCCAGCAGGAACGGATTCAGACTGTTTTTT. This translates into CASRNGFRLFF.